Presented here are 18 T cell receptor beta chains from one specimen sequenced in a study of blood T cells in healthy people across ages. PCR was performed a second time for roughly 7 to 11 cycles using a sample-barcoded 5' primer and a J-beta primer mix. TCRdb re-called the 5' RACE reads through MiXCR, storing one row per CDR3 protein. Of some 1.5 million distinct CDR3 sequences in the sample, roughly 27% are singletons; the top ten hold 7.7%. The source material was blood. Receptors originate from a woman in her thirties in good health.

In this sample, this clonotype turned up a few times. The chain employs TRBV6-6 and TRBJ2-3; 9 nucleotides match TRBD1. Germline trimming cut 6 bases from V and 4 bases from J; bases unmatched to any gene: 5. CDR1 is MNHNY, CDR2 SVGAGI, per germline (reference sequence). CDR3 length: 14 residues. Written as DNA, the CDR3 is TGTGCCAGCAGGACAGGGGGGACGGCAGATACGCAGTATTTT. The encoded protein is CASRTGGTADTQYF.

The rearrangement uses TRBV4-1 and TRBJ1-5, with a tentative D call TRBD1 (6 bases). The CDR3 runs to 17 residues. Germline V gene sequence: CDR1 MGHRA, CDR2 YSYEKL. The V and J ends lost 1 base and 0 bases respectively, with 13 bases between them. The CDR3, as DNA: TGCGCCAGCAGCCAAGGGACAGATCCCTATAGCAATCAGCCCCAGCATTTT. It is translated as CASSQGTDPYSNQPQHF.

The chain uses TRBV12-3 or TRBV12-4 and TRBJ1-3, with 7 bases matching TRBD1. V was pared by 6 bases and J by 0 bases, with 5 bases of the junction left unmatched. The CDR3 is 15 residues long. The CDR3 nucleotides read TGTGCCAGCAGGACAGACAGGGCCTCTGGAAACACCATATATTTT. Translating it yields CASRTDRASGNTIYF.

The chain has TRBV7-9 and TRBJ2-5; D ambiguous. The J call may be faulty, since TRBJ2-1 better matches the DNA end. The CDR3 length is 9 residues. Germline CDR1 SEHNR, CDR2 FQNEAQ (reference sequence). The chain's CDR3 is CASKETQFF. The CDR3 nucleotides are TGTGCCAGCAAAGAGACCCAGTTCTTC.

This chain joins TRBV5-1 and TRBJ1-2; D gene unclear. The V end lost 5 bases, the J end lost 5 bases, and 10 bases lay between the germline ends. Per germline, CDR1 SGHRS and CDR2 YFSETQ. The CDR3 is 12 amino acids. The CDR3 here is CASRPEDYGYTF. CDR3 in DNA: TGCGCCAGCAGACCGGAGGATTATGGCTACACCTTC.

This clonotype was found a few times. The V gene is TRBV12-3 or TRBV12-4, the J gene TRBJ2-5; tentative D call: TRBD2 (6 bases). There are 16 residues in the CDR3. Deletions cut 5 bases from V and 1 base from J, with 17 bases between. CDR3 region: CASSPPRGGIQETQYF. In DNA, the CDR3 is TGTGCCAGCAGTCCCCCCCGGGGCGGGATCCAAGAGACCCAGTACTTC.

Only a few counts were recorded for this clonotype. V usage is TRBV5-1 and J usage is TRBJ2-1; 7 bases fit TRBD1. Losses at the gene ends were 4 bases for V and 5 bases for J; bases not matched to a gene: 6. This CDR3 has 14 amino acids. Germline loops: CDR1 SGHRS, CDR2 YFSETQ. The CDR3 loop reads CASSIQGRNNEQFF. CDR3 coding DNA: TGCGCCAGCAGCATACAGGGGAGAAACAATGAGCAGTTCTTC. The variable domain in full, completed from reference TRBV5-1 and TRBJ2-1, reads KAGVTQTPRYLIKTRGQQVTLSCSPISGHRSVSWYQQTPGQGLQFLFEYFSETQRNKGNFPGRFSGRQFSNSRSEMNVSTLELGDSALYLCASSIQGRNNEQFFGPGTRLTVL.

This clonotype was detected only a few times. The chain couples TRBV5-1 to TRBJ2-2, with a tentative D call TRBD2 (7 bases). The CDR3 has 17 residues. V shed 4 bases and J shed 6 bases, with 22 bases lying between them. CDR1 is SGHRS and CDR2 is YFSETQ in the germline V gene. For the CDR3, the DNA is TGCGCCAGCAGCCCTATATCTACGGGGGGCCCGTCCGGGGAGCTGTTTTTT. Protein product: CASSPISTGGPSGELFF.

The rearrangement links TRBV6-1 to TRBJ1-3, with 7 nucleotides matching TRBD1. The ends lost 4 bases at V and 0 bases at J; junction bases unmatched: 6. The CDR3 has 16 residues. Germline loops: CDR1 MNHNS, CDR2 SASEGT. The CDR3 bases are TGTGCCAGCAGTGTTACCGGGACAGACTCTGGAAACACCATATATTTT. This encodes CASSVTGTDSGNTIYF.

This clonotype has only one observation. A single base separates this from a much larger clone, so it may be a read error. For the CDR3, the DNA is TGTGCCTGGGGTTGGCTGGCGAATGAGCAGTACTTC. It yields the protein CAWGWLANEQYF. This sequence joins TRBV30 and TRBJ2-1; no clear D gene. Matching the DNA end better, TRBJ2-7 makes the J call doubtful. In germline, CDR1 is GTSNPN, CDR2 SVGIG (reference sequence). The CDR3 spans 12 residues.

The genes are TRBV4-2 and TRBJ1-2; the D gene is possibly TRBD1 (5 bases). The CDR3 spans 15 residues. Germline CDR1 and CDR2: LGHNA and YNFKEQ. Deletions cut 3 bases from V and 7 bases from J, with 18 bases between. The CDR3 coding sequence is TGTGCCAGCAGCCACCCCGGGACGGAGGTTCTTGGCTACACCTTC. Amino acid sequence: CASSHPGTEVLGYTF.

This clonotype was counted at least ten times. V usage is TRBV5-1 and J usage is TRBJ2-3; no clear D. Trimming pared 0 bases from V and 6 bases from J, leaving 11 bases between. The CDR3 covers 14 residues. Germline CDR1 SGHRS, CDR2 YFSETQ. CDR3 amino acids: CASSLGRLDDTQYF. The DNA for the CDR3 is TGCGCCAGCAGCTTGGGTAGACTGGACGATACGCAGTATTTT. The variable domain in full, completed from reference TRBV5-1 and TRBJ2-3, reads KAGVTQTPRYLIKTRGQQVTLSCSPISGHRSVSWYQQTPGQGLQFLFEYFSETQRNKGNFPGRFSGRQFSNSRSEMNVSTLELGDSALYLCASSLGRLDDTQYFGPGTRLTVL.

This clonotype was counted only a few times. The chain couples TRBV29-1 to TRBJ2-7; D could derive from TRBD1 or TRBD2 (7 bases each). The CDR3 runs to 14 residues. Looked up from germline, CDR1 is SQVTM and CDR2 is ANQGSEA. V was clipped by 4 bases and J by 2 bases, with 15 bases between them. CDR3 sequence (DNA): TGCAGCGTTGGATCCAGGGGGGGCACCTACGAGCAGTACTTC. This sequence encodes CSVGSRGGTYEQYF.

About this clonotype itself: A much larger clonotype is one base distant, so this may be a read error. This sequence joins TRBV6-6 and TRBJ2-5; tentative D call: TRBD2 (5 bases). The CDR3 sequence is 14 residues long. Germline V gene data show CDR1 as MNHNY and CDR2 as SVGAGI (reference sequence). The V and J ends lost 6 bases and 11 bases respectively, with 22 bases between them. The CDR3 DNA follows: TGTGCCAGCAGGGACTGGGGAATAGCTAATGAGCAGTACTTC. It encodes CASRDWGIANEQYF.

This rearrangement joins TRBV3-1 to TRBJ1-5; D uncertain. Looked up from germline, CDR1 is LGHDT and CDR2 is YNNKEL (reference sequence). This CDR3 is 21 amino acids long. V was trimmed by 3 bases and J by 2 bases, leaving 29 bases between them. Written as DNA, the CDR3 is TGTGCCAGCAGCCACCGAACCGACCCCCTCCTGGACCGTGGGGGCAATCAGCCCCAGCATTTT. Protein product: CASSHRTDPLLDRGGNQPQHF.

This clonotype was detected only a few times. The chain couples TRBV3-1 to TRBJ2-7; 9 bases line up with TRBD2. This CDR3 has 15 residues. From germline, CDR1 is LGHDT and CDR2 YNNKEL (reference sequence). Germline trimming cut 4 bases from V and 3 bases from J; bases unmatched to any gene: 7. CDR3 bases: TGTGCCAGCAGCCTCGGACTAGCGAGCTTCTACGAGCAGTACTTC. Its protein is CASSLGLASFYEQYF.

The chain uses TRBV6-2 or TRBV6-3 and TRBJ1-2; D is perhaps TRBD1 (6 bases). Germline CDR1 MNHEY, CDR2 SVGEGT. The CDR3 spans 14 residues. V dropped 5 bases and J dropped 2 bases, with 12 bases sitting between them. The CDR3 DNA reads TGTGCCAGCAGTCACCCCGGACAGAACTATGGCTACACCTTC. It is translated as CASSHPGQNYGYTF.

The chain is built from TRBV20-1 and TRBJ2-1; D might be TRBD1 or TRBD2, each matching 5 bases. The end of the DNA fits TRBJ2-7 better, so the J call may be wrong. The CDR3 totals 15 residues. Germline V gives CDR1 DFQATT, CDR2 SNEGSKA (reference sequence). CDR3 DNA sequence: TGCAGTGCTAGAGATCGGGGCGGTTCCTACAATGAGCAGTACTTC. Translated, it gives CSARDRGGSYNEQYF.